Described below is a single T cell receptor (beta chain) sequence and its context. As yet, its antigen is unknown. Measured with immunoSEQ multiplex PCR; TCRdb has only the in-frame clones, and not every one. The table records around 48,000 clones, roughly 31% of them present only once. Trimming stripped 2 bases from V and 7 bases from J, with 20 bases between. Per the germline V gene, CDR1 is SEHNR and CDR2 is FQNEAQ (reference sequence). The CDR3 has 16 residues. This entry comes from a study of tumour-infiltrating T cells in Burkitt lymphoma. For the study at large: Repertoire clonality predicted overall and progression-free survival. Whole-study results and caveats: Several public clonotypes recurred in numerous Burkitt lymphoma patients.

The gene calls are TRBV7-9 and TRBJ1-2, with D tentatively TRBD1 (6 bases). This TCR derives from a human donor with Burkitt lymphoma. Sequenced: tumor tissue. Here the CDR3 DNA reads TGTGCCAGCAGCTTAAAGGTGGGACAAAGGGATTCTGGCTACACCTTC. It specifies CASSLKVGQRDSGYTF. The whole variable domain, filled in from reference TRBV7-9 and TRBJ1-2, reads DTGVSQNPRHKITKRGQNVTFRCDPISEHNRLYWYRQTLGQGPEFLTYFQNEAQLEKSRLLSDRFSAERPKGSFSTLEIQRTEQGDSAMYLCASSLKVGQRDSGYTFGSGTRLTVV.